What follows are 23 T cell receptor beta chains derived from one specimen sequenced in a study of blood T cell repertoires in COVID-19 (dated by TCRdb to the early 2020s). Receptor amplification or capture employed the immunoSEQ multiplex PCR assay. TCRdb provides this immuneACCESS table in a form limited to in-frame rearrangements. Some clones are lacking; in checked studies, under half of them reflect an unresolved V gene, and why the rest are absent is not known. Here the sample has some 70,000 clones; 87% occur a single time. Clones ranked in the top ten supply just over 8% of the sample. What was sequenced was peripheral blood. The receptors were gathered from a man aged 50 to 60 with active COVID-19.

V usage is TRBV9 and J usage is TRBJ1-3; 7 bases align to TRBD1. CDR1 and CDR2 from the germline V gene are SGDLS and YYNGEE. J lost 2 bases, V lost 4 bases, and 6 bases had no gene match. The CDR3 runs 15 residues. CDR3 loop: CASSTPTGTGNTIYF. The CDR3 region has the DNA TGTGCCAGCAGCACCCCGACAGGGACTGGAAACACCATATATTTT.

The rearrangement uses TRBV5-1 and TRBJ2-5, with 10 bases matching TRBD1. This CDR3 is built from 14 residues. Per the germline V gene, CDR1 is SGHRS and CDR2 is YFSETQ. The junction had 2 bases not matched to a gene; V was cut back by 3 bases and J by 3 bases. This CDR3 is CASSSGTGEETQYF. CDR3 DNA: TGCGCCAGCAGCTCCGGGACAGGGGAAGAGACCCAGTACTTC.

This chain links TRBV28 with TRBJ1-1, with 8 bases aligning to TRBD1. V gave up 6 bases and J gave up 7 bases; unmatched junction bases: 10. Germline V gene lookup returns CDR1 MDHEN and CDR2 SYDVKM. CDR3 length: 14 amino acids. Here the CDR3 DNA reads TGTGCCAGCAGGGGACAGGCGGGCACACGTGAAGCTTTCTTT. Protein: CASRGQAGTREAFF.

V and J are TRBV21-1 and TRBJ2-2; no check of the table's D call, TRBD1, against the DNA was made. TRBV21-1 is a documented pseudogene. CDR3 length equals 15 residues. CDR3 nucleotide sequence: TGTGCCACACATGGGATGGACAGGGGCCCCGGGGAGCTGTTTTTT. Its protein is CATHGMDRGPGELFF.

This chain joins TRBV6-2 or TRBV6-3 and TRBJ1-2; 7 bases are shared with TRBD1. The J segment lost 2 bases and the V segment lost 4 bases, leaving 10 bases of the junction unmatched. The CDR3 runs 16 residues. CDR1 is MNHEY and CDR2 is SVGEGT in the germline V gene. CDR3: CASSSLNRDRNYGYTF. The CDR3 bases are TGTGCCAGCAGTTCGTTGAACAGGGACAGAAACTATGGCTACACCTTC.

The chain combines TRBV11-2 with TRBJ2-2; D is unresolved. CDR3 size: 16 residues. V was trimmed by 2 bases and J by 0 bases, leaving 10 bases between them. Germline V gives CDR1 SGHAT, CDR2 FQNNGV. CDR3 DNA sequence: TGTGCCAGCAGCTTACACCCACGAGCGAACACCGGGGAGCTGTTTTTT. Translation gives CASSLHPRANTGELFF.

This chain links TRBV9 with TRBJ2-5, with 10 bases that match TRBD2. The CDR3 has 16 amino acids. Trimming cost V 3 bases and J 3 bases; bases outside gene matches: 8. Germline CDR1 reads SGDLS; CDR2 reads YYNGEE. The CDR3 nucleotides are TGTGCCAGCAGCGCCCAACCCGGGACTAGCGAAGAGACCCAGTACTTC. Residues: CASSAQPGTSEETQYF. Together with reference TRBV9 and TRBJ2-5, the CDR3 gives the full variable domain: DSGVTQTPKHLITATGQRVTLRCSPRSGDLSVYWYQQSLDQGLQFLIQYYNGEERAKGNILERFSAQQFPDLHSELNLSSLELGDSALYFCASSAQPGTSEETQYFGPGTRLLVL.

V gene TRBV30 combines with J gene TRBJ1-1, with a tentative D call TRBD1 (5 bases). CDR3 length: 15 residues. Per germline, CDR1 GTSNPN and CDR2 SVGIG (reference sequence). With 4 bases removed from V and 5 bases from J, the gap between germline ends came to 20 bases. The CDR3 DNA sequence: TGTGCCTGGACCCGCGGGGGGACTAAAGGGACTGAAGCTTTCTTT. Translation: CAWTRGGTKGTEAFF.

This chain uses TRBV28 with TRBJ1-1; D not certain. Trimming shortened V by 7 bases and J by 6 bases, and 15 bases separated the two germline ends. The CDR3 is 13 amino acids. CDR1 is MDHEN, CDR2 SYDVKM, per germline. The CDR3 nucleotides read TGTGCCAGCACGTTAGCCGGGGTCGCTGAAGCTTTCTTT. Residues: CASTLAGVAEAFF.

J is TRBJ1-5 and V is TRBV28; 8 bases line up with TRBD1. The CDR3 consists of 17 residues. Trimming took 6 bases from V and 4 from J; bases not matched to a gene: 14. The germline V gene has CDR1 MDHEN and CDR2 SYDVKM. CDR3 sequence: CASSHGQGKFANQPQHF. The CDR3 bases are TGTGCCAGCAGCCACGGACAGGGAAAGTTTGCAAATCAGCCCCAGCATTTT.

The count of this clone is one. The chain recombines TRBV4-3 with TRBJ2-7; the match to TRBD1 covers 7 bases. The CDR3 extends over 15 amino acids. Germline V gene lookup returns CDR1 LGHNA and CDR2 YSLEER. V trimming: 5 bases; J trimming: 2 bases; junction bases outside the gene matches: 9. CDR3 protein: CASSSDRAFPYEQYF. The CDR3 DNA is TGCGCCAGCAGCTCAGACAGGGCCTTCCCCTACGAGCAGTACTTC.

This rearrangement joins TRBV4-2 to TRBJ2-2; 13 nucleotides align to TRBD2. Germline lookup yields CDR1 LGHNA and CDR2 YNFKEQ. The CDR3 has 16 amino acids. The V segment lost 5 bases and the J segment 5 bases; nucleotides outside the gene matches: 5. As DNA, the CDR3 is TGTGCCAGCAGCTTCGGACTAGCGGGAGAAACCGGGGAGCTGTTTTTT. Amino acid sequence: CASSFGLAGETGELFF.

This clone was detected only once. This chain joins TRBV28 and TRBJ2-7; 7 bases are a match to TRBD1. Germline V gene sequence: CDR1 MDHEN, CDR2 SYDVKM. After removal of 2 bases from V and 0 bases from J, the junction contained 7 bases not matched to a gene. This CDR3 is 16 amino acids long. Written as DNA, the CDR3 is TGTGCCAGCAGTTTAAGAAGGGACAGAAGCTCCTACGAGCAGTACTTC. Protein: CASSLRRDRSSYEQYF.

The chain uses TRBV7-9 and TRBJ2-7, with TRBD2 identical over 11 bases. Germline V CDR1 and CDR2: SEHNR, FQNEAQ (reference sequence). V was pared by 4 bases and J by 3 bases, with 8 bases of the junction left unmatched. The CDR3 runs to 16 residues. This chain's CDR3 is CASSSGLAENNYEQYF. CDR3 DNA sequence: TGTGCCAGCAGCTCGGGACTAGCGGAAAACAACTACGAGCAGTACTTC.

The chain is built from TRBV19 and TRBJ2-2; 9 bases are a match to TRBD1. The V segment lost 5 bases and the J segment 4 bases; nucleotides outside the gene matches: 5. The CDR3 sequence is 15 residues long. From germline, CDR1 is LNHDA and CDR2 SQIVND (reference sequence). The CDR3 DNA reads TGTGCCAGTAGTTCTCGACAGGGGGTCACCGGGGAGCTGTTTTTT. It translates to CASSSRQGVTGELFF.

This chain uses TRBV9 with TRBJ2-7; 9 bases are a match to TRBD2. Germline loops: CDR1 SGDLS, CDR2 YYNGEE. Trimming at V came to 4 bases and at J to 2 bases, leaving 7 bases not matched to a gene. This CDR3 has 15 residues. This CDR3 reads CASSPNLAGTYEQYF. CDR3 DNA: TGTGCCAGCAGCCCCAACCTAGCGGGAACCTACGAGCAGTACTTC.

This clone was counted once. CDR3 in DNA: TGCGCCAGCAGCTTCGACAGGGGGCGATCTGAAGCTTTCTTT. Its protein is CASSFDRGRSEAFF. The chain carries TRBV5-1 and TRBJ1-1; 10 nucleotides match TRBD1. The CDR3 contains 14 residues. In germline, CDR1 is SGHRS, CDR2 YFSETQ. The V gene end was trimmed by 2 bases and the J gene end by 6 bases; junction bases not matched to a gene: 4.

This CDR3 is CASSQDRGGNGNQPQHF. CDR3 DNA sequence: TGCGCCAGCAGCCAAGATAGGGGGGGAAACGGGAATCAGCCCCAGCATTTT. The chain links TRBV4-3 to TRBJ1-5; maybe TRBD1 (6 bases). CDR1 LGHNA and CDR2 YSLEER come from the germline V gene. CDR3 length: 17 amino acids. Trimming took off 0 bases at V and 4 bases at J, with 16 bases between the two ends.

The rearrangement links TRBV19 to TRBJ2-3; 12 nucleotides match TRBD2. The CDR3 length is 16 residues. Trimming took 5 bases from V and 2 from J; bases not matched to a gene: 5. The V gene's germline CDR1 is LNHDA and CDR2 SQIVND (reference sequence). CDR3 bases: TGTGCCAGTAGTTTCGGACTAGCGGGGTACACAGATACGCAGTATTTT. It translates to CASSFGLAGYTDTQYF.

This clone was observed a handful of times. The chain couples TRBV6-4 to TRBJ1-1; D gene unclear. Germline loops: CDR1 MRHNA, CDR2 SNTAGT. The V end was cut by 6 bases, the J end by 0 bases, with 8 bases between. The CDR3 is 13 amino acids. CDR3 DNA: TGTGCCAGCAGAAGCGGCCTGAACACTGAAGCTTTCTTT. It yields the protein CASRSGLNTEAFF.

In this sample, this clone turned up once. The chain has TRBV28 and TRBJ2-7, with 7 nucleotides matching TRBD2. J was trimmed by 4 bases and V by 4 bases; bases with no gene match: 4. This CDR3 spans 13 amino acids. The V gene's germline CDR1 is MDHEN and CDR2 SYDVKM. CDR3 DNA sequence: TGTGCCAGCAGTTCTGGGGGGGAATACGAGCAGTACTTC. It specifies CASSSGGEYEQYF.

V and J are TRBV18 and TRBJ1-3; D is perhaps TRBD1 (6 bases). The CDR3 is 17 residues long. Germline lookup yields CDR1 KGHSH and CDR2 LQKENI. V was clipped by 2 bases and J by 4 bases, with 18 bases between them. CDR3 region: CASSPSGSGAQGNTIYF. The CDR3 bases are TGTGCCAGCTCACCAAGCGGATCAGGGGCGCAAGGAAACACCATATATTTT.

This clone occurred a few times. The gene calls are TRBV11-2 and TRBJ1-4; 8 nucleotides align to TRBD1. Germline V gene sequence: CDR1 SGHAT, CDR2 FQNNGV. The junction had 7 bases not matched to a gene; V was cut back by 1 base and J by 0 bases. The CDR3 loop spans 18 amino acids. The chain's CDR3 is CASSLGGTGRSTNEKLFF. The CDR3 nucleotides read TGTGCCAGCAGCTTAGGGGGGACAGGTCGATCAACTAATGAAAAACTGTTTTTT.